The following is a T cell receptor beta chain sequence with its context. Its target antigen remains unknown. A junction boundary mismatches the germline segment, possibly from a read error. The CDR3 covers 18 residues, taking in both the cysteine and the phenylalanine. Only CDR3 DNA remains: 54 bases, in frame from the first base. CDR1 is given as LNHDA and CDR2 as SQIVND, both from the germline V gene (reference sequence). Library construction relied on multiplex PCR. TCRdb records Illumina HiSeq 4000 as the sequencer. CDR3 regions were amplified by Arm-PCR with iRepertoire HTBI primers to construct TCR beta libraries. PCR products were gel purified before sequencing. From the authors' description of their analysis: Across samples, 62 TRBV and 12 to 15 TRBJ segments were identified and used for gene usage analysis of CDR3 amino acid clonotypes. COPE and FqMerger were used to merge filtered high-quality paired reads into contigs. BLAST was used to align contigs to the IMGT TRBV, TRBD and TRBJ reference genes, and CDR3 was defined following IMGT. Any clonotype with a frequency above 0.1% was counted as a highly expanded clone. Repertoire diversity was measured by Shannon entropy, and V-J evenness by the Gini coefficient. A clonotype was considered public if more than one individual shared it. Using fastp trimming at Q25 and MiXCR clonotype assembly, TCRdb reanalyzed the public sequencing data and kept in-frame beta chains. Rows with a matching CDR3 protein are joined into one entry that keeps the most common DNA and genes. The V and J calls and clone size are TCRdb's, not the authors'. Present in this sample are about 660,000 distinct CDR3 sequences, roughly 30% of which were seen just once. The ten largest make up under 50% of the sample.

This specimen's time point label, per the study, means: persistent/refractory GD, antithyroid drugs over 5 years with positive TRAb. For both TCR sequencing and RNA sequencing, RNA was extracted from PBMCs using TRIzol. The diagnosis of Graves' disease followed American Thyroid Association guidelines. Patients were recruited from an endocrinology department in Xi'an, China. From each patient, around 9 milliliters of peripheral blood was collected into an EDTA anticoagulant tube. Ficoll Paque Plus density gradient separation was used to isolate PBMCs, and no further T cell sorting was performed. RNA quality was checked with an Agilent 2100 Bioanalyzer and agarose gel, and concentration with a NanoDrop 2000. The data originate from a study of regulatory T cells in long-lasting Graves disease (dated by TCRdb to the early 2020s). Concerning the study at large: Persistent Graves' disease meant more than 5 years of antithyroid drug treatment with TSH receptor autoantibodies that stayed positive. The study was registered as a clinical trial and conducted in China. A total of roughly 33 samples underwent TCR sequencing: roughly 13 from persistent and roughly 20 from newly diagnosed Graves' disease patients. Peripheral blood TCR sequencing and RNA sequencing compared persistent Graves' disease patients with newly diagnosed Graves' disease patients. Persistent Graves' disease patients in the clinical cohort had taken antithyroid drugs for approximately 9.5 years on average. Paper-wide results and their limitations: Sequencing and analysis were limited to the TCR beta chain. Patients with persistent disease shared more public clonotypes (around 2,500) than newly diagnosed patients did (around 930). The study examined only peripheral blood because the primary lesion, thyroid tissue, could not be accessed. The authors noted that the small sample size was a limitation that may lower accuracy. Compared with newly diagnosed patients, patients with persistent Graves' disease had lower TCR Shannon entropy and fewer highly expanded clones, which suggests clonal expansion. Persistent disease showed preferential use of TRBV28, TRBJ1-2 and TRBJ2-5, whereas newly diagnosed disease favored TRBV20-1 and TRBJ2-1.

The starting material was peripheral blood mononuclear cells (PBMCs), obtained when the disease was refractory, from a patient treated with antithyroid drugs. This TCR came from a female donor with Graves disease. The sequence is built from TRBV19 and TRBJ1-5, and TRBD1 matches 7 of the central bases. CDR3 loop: CASSLDKGQILSNQPQHF. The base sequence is TGTGCCAGTAGTTTAGATAAGGGACAGATCCTTAGCAATCAGCCCCAGCATTTT.